The text below deals with one TCR beta chain. The data stem from a study of blood T cell repertoires in COVID-19. Seattle's enrolled individuals joined amid active infection and were then monitored longitudinally. In germline, CDR1 is LNHDA, CDR2 SQIVND (reference sequence). V shed 7 bases and J shed 8 bases, with 15 bases lying between them. The CDR3 spans 13 residues. Original data processing: How many nucleated cells were present was estimated from reference gene primer amplification. Measured with immunoSEQ multiplex PCR; TCRdb has only the in-frame clones, and not every one. V, J and clone size derive from that table, while D and trimming were established from the DNA sequence. The sample holds 300,000 to 400,000 clones, around 90% seen once.

The receptor comes from a woman under 40 with COVID-19, enrolled during active disease. The V gene is TRBV19, the J gene TRBJ1-5; perhaps TRBD1 as D (5 bases). The source material was peripheral blood. CDR3: CASTTTERKPQHF. CDR3 bases: TGTGCCAGTACCACGACAGAGAGGAAGCCCCAGCATTTT. The whole variable domain, remainder taken from reference TRBV19 and TRBJ1-5, is DGGITQSPKYLFRKEGQNVTLSCEQNLNHDAMYWYRQDPGQGLRLIYYSQIVNDFQKGDIAEGYSVSREKKESFPLTVTSAQKNPTAFYLCASTTTERKPQHFGDGTRLSIL.